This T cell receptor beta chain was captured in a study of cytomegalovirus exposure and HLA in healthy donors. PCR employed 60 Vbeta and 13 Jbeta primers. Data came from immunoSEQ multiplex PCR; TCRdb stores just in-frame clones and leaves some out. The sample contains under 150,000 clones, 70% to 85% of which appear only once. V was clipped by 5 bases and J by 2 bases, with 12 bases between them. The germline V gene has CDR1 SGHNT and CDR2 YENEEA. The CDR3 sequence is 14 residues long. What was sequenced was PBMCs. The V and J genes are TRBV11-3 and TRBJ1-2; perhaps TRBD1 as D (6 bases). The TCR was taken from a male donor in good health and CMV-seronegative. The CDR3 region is CASSTRGYNYGYTF. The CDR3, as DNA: TGTGCCAGCAGCACTAGGGGGTACAACTATGGCTACACCTTC.